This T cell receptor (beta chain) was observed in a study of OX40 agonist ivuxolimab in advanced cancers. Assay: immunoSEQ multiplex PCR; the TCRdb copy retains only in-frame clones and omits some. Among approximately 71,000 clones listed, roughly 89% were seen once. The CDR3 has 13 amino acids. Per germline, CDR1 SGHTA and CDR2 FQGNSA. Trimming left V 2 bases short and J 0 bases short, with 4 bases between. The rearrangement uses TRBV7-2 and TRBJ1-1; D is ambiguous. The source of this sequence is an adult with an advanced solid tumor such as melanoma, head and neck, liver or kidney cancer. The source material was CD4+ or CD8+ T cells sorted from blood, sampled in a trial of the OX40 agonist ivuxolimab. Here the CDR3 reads CASSLRLNTEAFF. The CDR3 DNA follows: TGTGCCAGCAGCTTACGATTGAACACTGAAGCTTTCTTT.